This T cell receptor beta chain was recovered during a study of blood T cell repertoires in COVID-19. At the level of the study: The origin of the acute and convalescent COVID-19 samples was the United States, Italy and Spain. The cDNA or gDNA used as material had been derived from T cells, B-cell-depleted T cells, or PBMCs.

From germline, CDR1 is SNHLY and CDR2 FYNNEI. V lost 3 bases and J 5 bases, leaving 11 bases between the germline ends. The CDR3 loop spans 14 amino acids. The protocol was immunoSEQ multiplex PCR, while the TCRdb copy is restricted to in-frame clones and leaves out a portion. The repertoire holds around 70,000 clones, roughly 79% seen once, with over 20% in the top ten. The rearrangement uses TRBV2 and TRBJ1-5, with a possible D match to TRBD1 (5 bases). The clonotype originates from a man in his 70s with acute or convalescent COVID-19. The specimen was peripheral blood. This CDR3 reads CASSDGGGYQPQHF. Here the CDR3 DNA reads TGTGCCAGCAGTGATGGGGGAGGGTATCAGCCCCAGCATTTT.